These 14 T cell receptor beta chains were sequenced from one sample in a study of T cells after yellow fever vaccination. TCRdb re-called the 5' RACE reads through MiXCR, storing one row per CDR3 protein. The table shows some 73,000 distinct CDR3 sequences, with approximately 7.5% occurring only once. The sequences come from CD8+ T cells sorted from PBMCs, collected on the day of the yellow fever booster vaccination. The receptors originated from a man aged 25 to 40 who received the YFV17D yellow fever vaccine.

The V gene is TRBV12-3 or TRBV12-4, the J gene TRBJ2-7, with 7 bases fitting TRBD2. With V trimmed by 3 bases and J by 2 bases, 1 base remained unmatched. This CDR3 has 13 amino acids. Here the CDR3 reads CASSFGGAYEQYF. CDR3 DNA: TGTGCCAGCAGTTTTGGGGGGGCCTACGAGCAGTACTTC.

V and J are TRBV6-5 and TRBJ2-1; D perhaps matches TRBD2 (7 bases). Germline V gives CDR1 MNHEY, CDR2 SVGAGI. Trimming stripped 0 bases from V and 5 bases from J, with 14 bases between. The CDR3 extends over 16 amino acids. The DNA for the CDR3 is TGTGCCAGCAGTTACTCTTTGGGGGGGGCGGACAATGAGCAGTTCTTC. Encoded protein: CASSYSLGGADNEQFF.

The rearrangement joins TRBV6-5 to TRBJ2-6, with 8 bases matching TRBD1. The germline gives CDR1 MNHEY, CDR2 SVGAGI. This CDR3 has 16 amino acids. V lost 3 bases, J lost 4 bases, and 5 bases stayed unmatched. CDR3 bases: TGTGCCAGCAGTTATACGACAGGGGCCGGGGCCAACGTCCTGACTTTC. It translates to CASSYTTGAGANVLTF.

A few counts support this clonotype. The V and J genes are TRBV6-5 and TRBJ2-5; D is uncertain. V shed 6 bases and J shed 0 bases, with 11 bases lying between them. The CDR3 extends over 14 amino acids. Germline-derived CDR1 and CDR2 are MNHEY and SVGAGI. The CDR3 here is CASRPVRYQETQYF. The DNA of the CDR3 is TGTGCCAGCAGACCTGTTAGGTACCAAGAGACCCAGTACTTC.

This clonotype appeared many times. This CDR3 is CASSIGGHQSRNEQFF. The CDR3 DNA reads as TGTGCCAGTAGTATAGGAGGGCACCAGTCGCGCAATGAGCAGTTCTTC. The chain is built from TRBV19 and TRBJ2-1, with D maybe TRBD2 (5 bases). This CDR3 contains 16 residues. Trimming took 1 base from V and 6 from J, leaving 16 bases between them. CDR1 LNHDA and CDR2 SQIVND come from the germline V gene (reference sequence).

This clonotype appeared a few times. The genes are TRBV7-6 and TRBJ1-2; a weak D match, TRBD1 (5 bases). The ends were cut back, 6 bases at V and 4 bases at J, with 15 bases in the middle. CDR1 is SGHVS, CDR2 FNYEAQ, per germline. CDR3 size: 14 residues. CDR3 in DNA: TGTGCCAGCAGTCCCCCAGGGAATCCCTATGGCTACACCTTC. Its protein is CASSPPGNPYGYTF.

This rearrangement joins TRBV12-3 or TRBV12-4 to TRBJ1-1; D is ambiguous. Trimming removed 6 bases at V and 4 bases at J, with 12 bases between. This CDR3 region has 13 residues. CDR3: CASRRDLSTEAFF. The CDR3 nucleotides are TGTGCCAGCAGGCGGGATTTGAGCACTGAAGCTTTCTTT.

In this sample, this clonotype turned up a few times. The chain couples TRBV12-5 to TRBJ1-1; D unresolved. Trimming shortened V by 6 bases and J by 1 base, and 15 bases separated the two germline ends. Germline CDR1 LGHNT, CDR2 FRNRAP. There are 15 residues in the CDR3. CDR3 sequence reads: CASGPGEGANTEAFF. The CDR3 bases are TGTGCTAGTGGCCCCGGTGAGGGAGCGAACACTGAAGCTTTCTTT.

This clonotype turned up a few times. This chain connects TRBV20-1 to TRBJ2-1; 11 nucleotides match TRBD2. Trimming took 0 bases from V and 4 from J; bases not matched to a gene: 2. The CDR3 spans 15 residues. CDR1 and CDR2 (germline): DFQATT, SNEGSKA (reference sequence). CDR3 coding DNA: TGCAGTGCTAGAGAAGGGACTAGCGGATACAATGAGCAGTTCTTC. Translated: CSAREGTSGYNEQFF.

In this sample, this clonotype turned up a few times. V gene TRBV20-1 combines with J gene TRBJ2-2; TRBD1 agrees at 7 bases. V lost 6 bases, J lost 1 base, and 2 bases stayed unmatched. Germline values: CDR1 DFQATT, CDR2 SNEGSKA (reference sequence). There are 13 residues in the CDR3. The CDR3 bases are TGCAGTGCCGGGACAGTGAACACCGGGGAGCTGTTTTTT. Translating gives CSAGTVNTGELFF.

The chain carries TRBV6-5 and TRBJ2-3; D gene uncertain. V was pared by 6 bases and J by 4 bases, with 8 bases between. The CDR3 loop spans 12 amino acids. The V gene's germline CDR1 is MNHEY and CDR2 SVGAGI. The CDR3 here is CASSRMPDTQYF. The CDR3 nucleotides are TGTGCCAGCAGCCGGATGCCAGATACGCAGTATTTT.

This rearrangement joins TRBV12-3 or TRBV12-4 to TRBJ2-2; no clear D. With 7 bases removed from V and 6 bases from J, the gap between germline ends came to 9 bases. The CDR3 spans 12 residues. CDR3 bases: TGTGCCAGCATCCTGGATCCCGGGGAGCTGTTTTTT. Translating gives CASILDPGELFF.

This clonotype was picked up a small number of times. CDR3 DNA sequence: TGCGCCAGCAGTCAATGGGGGCTAAGACGGCCCTATGGCTACACCTTC. Translated, it gives CASSQWGLRRPYGYTF. The chain joins TRBV23-1 to TRBJ1-2; maybe TRBD1 (6 bases). TRBV23-1 is filed as an ORF, its function uncertain. Trimming cost V 1 base and J 4 bases, with 16 bases left between them. This CDR3 comprises 16 residues.

This clonotype has just a few counts. The chain joins TRBV19 to TRBJ1-5; D unresolved. CDR3 length: 13 amino acids. Germline-derived CDR1 and CDR2 are LNHDA and SQIVND (reference sequence). Trimming left V 4 bases short and J 4 bases short, with 8 bases between. The CDR3 is CASSNQQNQPQHF. The CDR3 DNA reads TGTGCCAGTAGTAATCAACAGAATCAGCCCCAGCATTTT.